The TCR beta chain described here comes from a study of cytomegalovirus exposure and HLA in healthy donors. Findings of the study overall: In most subjects, TCR beta sequences reportedly gave accurate predictions of HLA-A and HLA-B alleles. On later analysis, the bulk of CMV-associated TCR beta chains appeared to be HLA-restricted.

This clone was detected once. Its antigen is as yet unknown. PCR amplification relied on 60 Vbeta primers (plus 13 Jbeta primers). Sequencing was performed with immunoSEQ multiplex PCR; in TCRdb, only in-frame clones are kept and a portion is missing. Among about 130,000 clones listed, about 73% were seen once. The germline V gene has CDR1 SGHRS and CDR2 YFSETQ. The CDR3 covers 15 residues. V shed 4 bases and J shed 5 bases, with 15 bases lying between them. This clonotype originated in a middle-aged woman in good health and CMV-seropositive. This chain uses TRBV5-1 with TRBJ1-4; D not certain. Sequenced material: PBMCs. The CDR3 is CASSLAGVENEKLFF. The CDR3 coding sequence is TGCGCCAGCAGCCTGGCAGGTGTAGAAAATGAAAAACTGTTTTTT.